This T cell receptor (beta chain) was documented in a study of PD-1 blockade in classical Hodgkin lymphoma. Study-wide findings and caveats: Factors driving the repertoire differences, possibly disease activity or prior therapy, remain undefined. CD4+ TCR diversity rose significantly by C4D1, and CD8+ TCR diversity did not. Baseline diversity in complete responders resembled that of newly diagnosed patients. Newly diagnosed patients reportedly had lower baseline TCR diversity than healthy donors.

This CDR3 comprises 13 residues. Germline V gene sequence: CDR1 SNHLY, CDR2 FYNNEI. Trimming cost V 6 bases and J 4 bases, with 9 bases left between them. All trial patients relapsed after autologous stem cell transplantation. Using immunoSEQ multiplex PCR, the repertoire was profiled, and TCRdb retains in-frame clones only, with some absent. The sample includes under 80,000 clones, 71% of them seen just once. With respect to this clone: The antigen is undetermined.

The TCR comes from a human donor with classical Hodgkin lymphoma. The chain has TRBV2 and TRBJ2-2; TRBD1 is a possible D gene (5 bases). Sequenced material: peripheral blood mononuclear cells (PBMCs), taken before the second cycle of nivolumab. CDR3 protein: CASRKTATGELFF. Written as DNA, the CDR3 is TGTGCCAGCAGAAAGACAGCCACCGGGGAGCTGTTTTTT.